This note documents a single TCR beta chain sequence. The J segment lost 5 bases and the V segment lost 4 bases, leaving 10 bases of the junction unmatched. The CDR3 spans 15 residues. Germline-derived CDR1 and CDR2 are DFQATT and SNEGSKA (reference sequence). These data are taken from a study of patients and donors after allogeneic stem cell transplantation. TCRdb independently ran MiXCR on the RT-PCR reads; one entry per CDR3 protein. This table holds roughly 880,000 distinct CDR3 sequences, roughly 18% found once. The V and J genes are TRBV20-1 and TRBJ1-2; 10 bases agree with TRBD1. The material sequenced was blood, either unsorted or a sorted T cell fraction (not recorded which). This clonotype originated in a human donor who was either an allogeneic HSCT recipient or a stem cell or donor lymphocyte infusion donor (not recorded which). It is not recorded whose cells these are; they may come from a transplant donor. The CDR3 reads CSAKDPGQGIYGYTF. CDR3 nucleotides: TGCAGTGCTAAAGACCCGGGACAGGGGATATATGGCTACACCTTC.